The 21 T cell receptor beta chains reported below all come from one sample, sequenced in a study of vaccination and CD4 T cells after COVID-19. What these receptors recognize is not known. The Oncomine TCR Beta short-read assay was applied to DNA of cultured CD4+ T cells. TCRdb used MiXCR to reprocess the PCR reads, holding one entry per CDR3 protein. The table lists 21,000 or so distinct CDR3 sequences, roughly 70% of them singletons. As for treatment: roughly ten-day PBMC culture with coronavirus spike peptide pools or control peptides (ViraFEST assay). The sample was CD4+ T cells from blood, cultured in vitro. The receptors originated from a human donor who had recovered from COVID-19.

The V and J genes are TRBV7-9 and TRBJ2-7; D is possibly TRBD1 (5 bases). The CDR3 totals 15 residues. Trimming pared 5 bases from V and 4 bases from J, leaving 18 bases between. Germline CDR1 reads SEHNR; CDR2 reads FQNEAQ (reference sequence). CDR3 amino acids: CASSHLRGLPYEQYF. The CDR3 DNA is TGTGCCAGCAGCCATCTTAGGGGCCTTCCTTACGAGCAGTACTTC.

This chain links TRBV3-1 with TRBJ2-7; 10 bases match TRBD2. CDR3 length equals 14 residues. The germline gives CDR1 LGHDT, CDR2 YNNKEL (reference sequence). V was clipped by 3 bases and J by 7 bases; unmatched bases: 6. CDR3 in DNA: TGTGCCAGCAGCCACCTAGCGGGAGTGGGTGAGCAGTACTTC. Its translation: CASSHLAGVGEQYF.

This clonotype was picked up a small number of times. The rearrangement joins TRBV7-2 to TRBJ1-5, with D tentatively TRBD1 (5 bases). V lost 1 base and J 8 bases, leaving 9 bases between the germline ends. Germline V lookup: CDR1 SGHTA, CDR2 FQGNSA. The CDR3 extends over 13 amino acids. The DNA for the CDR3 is TGTGCCAGCAGCTTAGACGGGGGAAAGCCCCAGCATTTT. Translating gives CASSLDGGKPQHF.

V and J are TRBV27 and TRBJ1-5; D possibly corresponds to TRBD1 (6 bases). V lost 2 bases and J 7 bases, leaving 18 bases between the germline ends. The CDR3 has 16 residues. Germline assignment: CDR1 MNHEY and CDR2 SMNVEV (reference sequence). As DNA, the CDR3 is TGTGCCAGCAGTTTAGGAAATGTCAGGGGAGGGCAGCCCCAGCATTTT. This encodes CASSLGNVRGGQPQHF.

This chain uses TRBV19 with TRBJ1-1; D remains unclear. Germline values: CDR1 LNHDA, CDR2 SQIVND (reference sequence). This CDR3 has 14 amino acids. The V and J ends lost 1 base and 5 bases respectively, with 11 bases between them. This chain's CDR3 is CASSIVGPGTEAFF. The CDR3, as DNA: TGTGCCAGTAGTATAGTGGGCCCGGGGACTGAAGCTTTCTTT.

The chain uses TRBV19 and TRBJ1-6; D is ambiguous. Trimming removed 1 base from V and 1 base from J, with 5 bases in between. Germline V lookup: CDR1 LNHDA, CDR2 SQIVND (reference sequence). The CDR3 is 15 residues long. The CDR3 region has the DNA TGTGCCAGTAGTATAGGAAAATCCTATAATTCACCCCTCCACTTT. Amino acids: CASSIGKSYNSPLHF.

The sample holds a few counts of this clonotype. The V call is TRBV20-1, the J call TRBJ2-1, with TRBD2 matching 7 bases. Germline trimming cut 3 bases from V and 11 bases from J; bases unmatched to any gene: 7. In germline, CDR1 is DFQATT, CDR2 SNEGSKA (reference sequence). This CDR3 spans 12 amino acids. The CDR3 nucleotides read TGCAGTGCTAGGGGGGGGACTGGAAAGCAGTTCTTC. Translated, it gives CSARGGTGKQFF.

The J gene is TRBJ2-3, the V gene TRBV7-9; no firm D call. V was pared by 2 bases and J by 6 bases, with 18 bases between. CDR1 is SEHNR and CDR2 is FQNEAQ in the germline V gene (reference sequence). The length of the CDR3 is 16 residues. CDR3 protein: CASSLIVTPPADTQYF. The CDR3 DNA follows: TGTGCCAGCAGCTTAATTGTCACGCCGCCGGCCGATACGCAGTATTTT.

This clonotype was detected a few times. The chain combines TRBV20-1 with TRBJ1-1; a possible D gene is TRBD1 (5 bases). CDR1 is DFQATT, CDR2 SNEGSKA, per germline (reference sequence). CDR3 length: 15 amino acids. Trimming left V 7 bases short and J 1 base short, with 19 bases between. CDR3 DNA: TGCAGTGTTGGAGGGGTTGTACGAACGAACACTGAAGCTTTCTTT. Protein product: CSVGGVVRTNTEAFF.

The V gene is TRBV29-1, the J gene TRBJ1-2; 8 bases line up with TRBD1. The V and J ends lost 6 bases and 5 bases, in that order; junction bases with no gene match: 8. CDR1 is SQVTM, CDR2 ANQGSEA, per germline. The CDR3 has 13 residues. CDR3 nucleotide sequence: TGCAGCGTGCGGACAGGGCGGGTTTATGGCTACACCTTC. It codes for CSVRTGRVYGYTF.

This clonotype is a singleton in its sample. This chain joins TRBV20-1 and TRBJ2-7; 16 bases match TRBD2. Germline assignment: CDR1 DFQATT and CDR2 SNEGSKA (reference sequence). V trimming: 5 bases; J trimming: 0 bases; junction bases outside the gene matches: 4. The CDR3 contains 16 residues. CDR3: CSAAGTSGRDSYEQYF. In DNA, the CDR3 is TGCAGTGCTGCCGGGACTAGCGGGAGGGACTCCTACGAGCAGTACTTC.

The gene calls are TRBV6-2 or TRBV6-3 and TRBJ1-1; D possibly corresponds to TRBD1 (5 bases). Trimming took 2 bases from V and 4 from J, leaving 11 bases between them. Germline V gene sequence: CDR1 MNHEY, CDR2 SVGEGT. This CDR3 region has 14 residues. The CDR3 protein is CASSYGRVGTEAFF. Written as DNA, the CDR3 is TGTGCCAGCAGTTACGGCAGGGTGGGCACTGAAGCTTTCTTT.

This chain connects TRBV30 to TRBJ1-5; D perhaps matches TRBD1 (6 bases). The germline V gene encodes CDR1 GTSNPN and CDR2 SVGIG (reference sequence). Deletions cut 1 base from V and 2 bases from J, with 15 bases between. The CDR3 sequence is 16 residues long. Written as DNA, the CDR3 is TGTGCCTGGAGTGCCCCGGGGGGGGGCCGCAATCAGCCCCAGCATTTT. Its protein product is CAWSAPGGGRNQPQHF. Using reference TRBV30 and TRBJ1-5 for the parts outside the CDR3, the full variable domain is SQTIHQWPATLVQPVGSPLSLECTVEGTSNPNLYWYRQAAGRGLQLLFYSVGIGQISSEVPQNLSASRPQDRQFILSSKKLLLSDSGFYLCAWSAPGGGRNQPQHFGDGTRLSIL.

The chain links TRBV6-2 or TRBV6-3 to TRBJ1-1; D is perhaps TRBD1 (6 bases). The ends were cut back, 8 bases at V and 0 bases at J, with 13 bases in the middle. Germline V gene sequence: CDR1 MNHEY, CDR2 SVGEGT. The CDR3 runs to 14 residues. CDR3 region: CASAPGHLNTEAFF. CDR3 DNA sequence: TGTGCCAGCGCCCCGGGACACCTGAACACTGAAGCTTTCTTT.

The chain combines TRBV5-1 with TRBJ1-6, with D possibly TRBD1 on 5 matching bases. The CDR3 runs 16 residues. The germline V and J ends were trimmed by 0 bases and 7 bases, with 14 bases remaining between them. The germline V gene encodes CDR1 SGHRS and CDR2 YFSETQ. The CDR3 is CASSLGQGGGNSPLHF. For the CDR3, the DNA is TGCGCCAGCAGCTTGGGGCAGGGAGGAGGGAATTCACCCCTCCACTTT.

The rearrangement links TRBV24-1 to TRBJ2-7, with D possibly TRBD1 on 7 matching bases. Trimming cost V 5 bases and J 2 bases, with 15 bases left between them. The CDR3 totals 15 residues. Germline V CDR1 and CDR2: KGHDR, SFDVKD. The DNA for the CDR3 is TGTGCCACCAGTGGGAGGGACAGACCCCCCTACGAGCAGTACTTC. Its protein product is CATSGRDRPPYEQYF.

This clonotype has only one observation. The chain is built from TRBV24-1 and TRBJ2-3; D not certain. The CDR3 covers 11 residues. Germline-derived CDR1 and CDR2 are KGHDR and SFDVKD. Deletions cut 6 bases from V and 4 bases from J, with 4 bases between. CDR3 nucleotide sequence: TGTGCCACCAGTAGCGCAGATACGCAGTATTTT. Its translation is CATSSADTQYF.

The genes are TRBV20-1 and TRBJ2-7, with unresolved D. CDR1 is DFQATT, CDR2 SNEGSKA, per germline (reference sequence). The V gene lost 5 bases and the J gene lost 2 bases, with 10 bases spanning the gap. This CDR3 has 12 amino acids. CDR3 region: CSALDRAYEQYF. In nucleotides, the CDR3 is TGCAGTGCTCTGGACCGAGCCTACGAGCAGTACTTC.

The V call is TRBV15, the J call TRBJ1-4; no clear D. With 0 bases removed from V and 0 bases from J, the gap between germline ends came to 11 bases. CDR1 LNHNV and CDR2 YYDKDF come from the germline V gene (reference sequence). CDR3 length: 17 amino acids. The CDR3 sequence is CATSRERATATNEKLFF. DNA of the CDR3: TGTGCCACCAGCAGAGAACGGGCGACTGCAACTAATGAAAAACTGTTTTTT.

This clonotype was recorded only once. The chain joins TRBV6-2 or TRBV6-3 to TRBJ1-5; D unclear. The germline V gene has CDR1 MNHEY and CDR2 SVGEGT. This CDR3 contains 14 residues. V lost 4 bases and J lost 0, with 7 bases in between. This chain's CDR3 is CASSFRDSNQPQHF. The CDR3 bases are TGTGCCAGCAGTTTTCGAGATAGCAATCAGCCCCAGCATTTT.

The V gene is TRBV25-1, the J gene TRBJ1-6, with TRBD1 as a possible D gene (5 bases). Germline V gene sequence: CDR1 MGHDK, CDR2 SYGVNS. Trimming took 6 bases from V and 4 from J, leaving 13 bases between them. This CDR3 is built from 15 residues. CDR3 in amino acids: CASRQNQGYNSPLHF. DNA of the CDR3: TGTGCCAGCAGGCAGAATCAGGGATATAATTCACCCCTCCACTTT.